Below, 26 T cell receptor beta chains from the same sample are listed, as sequenced in a study of neurological immune-mediated disorders. MiXCR, applied by TCRdb to the 5' RACE reads, yields one record per CDR3 protein. The data contain approximately 30,000 distinct CDR3 sequences, more than 20% of them singletons. Sequencing was performed on PBMCs. Source of these receptors: a woman aged 60-70 years in good health.

This clonotype was found many times. V gene TRBV29-1 combines with J gene TRBJ1-1, with a tentative D call TRBD1 (6 bases). The CDR3 length is 12 residues. Germline V gene data show CDR1 as SQVTM and CDR2 as ANQGSEA. With 1 base removed from V and 5 bases from J, the gap between germline ends came to 8 bases. DNA for the CDR3: TGCAGCGTTGAAGGGACAGCTACTGAAGCTTTCTTT. This sequence encodes CSVEGTATEAFF. Looking up the rest from reference TRBV29-1 and TRBJ1-1 gives the full variable domain: SAVISQKPSRDICQRGTSLTIQCQVDSQVTMMFWYRQQPGQSLTLIATANQGSEATYESGFVIDKFPISRPNLTFSTLTVSNMSPEDSSIYLCSVEGTATEAFFGQGTRLTVV.

At least ten counts were recorded for this clonotype. The rearrangement uses TRBV20-1 and TRBJ2-3; 7 bases align to TRBD2. Trimming took 1 base from V and 5 from J; bases not matched to a gene: 9. Germline-derived CDR1 and CDR2 are DFQATT and SNEGSKA (reference sequence). CDR3 length: 15 amino acids. The DNA of the CDR3 is TGCAGTGCTAGAGCCAGCGGGGTTCCCGAAGATACGCAGTATTTT. Amino acid sequence: CSARASGVPEDTQYF.

The chain carries TRBV10-3 and TRBJ2-1; perhaps TRBD1 as D (6 bases). Germline CDR1 is ENHRY and CDR2 is SYGVKD. CDR3 length: 13 residues. V was cut by 4 bases and J by 7 bases, with 11 bases left in between. DNA of the CDR3: TGTGCCATCAGTGGGACAGCAGCAAATGAGCAGTTCTTC. Amino acid sequence: CAISGTAANEQFF.

The V gene is TRBV6-2 or TRBV6-3, the J gene TRBJ2-7, with 8 bases fitting TRBD2. The ends lost 4 bases at V and 5 bases at J; junction bases unmatched: 7. Germline assignment: CDR1 MNHEY and CDR2 SVGEGT. The CDR3 extends over 14 amino acids. Here the CDR3 reads CASSLREGPNEQYF. The DNA for the CDR3 is TGTGCCAGCAGTTTACGGGAGGGCCCCAACGAGCAGTACTTC.

The sample holds many counts of this clonotype. CDR3 sequence reads: CASSSRDSFYNEQFF. CDR3 bases: TGCGCCAGCAGCTCCCGGGACAGTTTTTACAATGAGCAGTTCTTC. The genes are TRBV5-1 and TRBJ2-1, with TRBD1 identical over 7 bases. V was pared by 3 bases and J by 4 bases, with 7 bases of the junction left unmatched. In germline, CDR1 is SGHRS, CDR2 YFSETQ. CDR3 length: 15 residues.

This clonotype appeared once. A read error may account for a junction end that differs from germline. V is TRBV10-3 and J is TRBJ2-7; perhaps TRBD1 as D (6 bases). In germline, CDR1 is ENHRY, CDR2 SYGVKD. The CDR3 runs 13 residues. This chain's CDR3 is CDIRGHGAYEQYF. In nucleotides, the CDR3 is TGTGACATCAGGGGACACGGGGCCTACGAGCAGTATTTC.

By share, this clonotype counts as medium-sized (0.01 to 0.1%). For the CDR3, the DNA is TGTGCCAGCAGTGACGGGCGGGGAGAATGGTACGAGCAGTACTTC. Amino acid sequence: CASSDGRGEWYEQYF. The J gene is TRBJ2-7, the V gene TRBV2; D may be TRBD2 (6 bases). Per germline, CDR1 SNHLY and CDR2 FYNNEI. This CDR3 comprises 15 residues. The V gene lost 3 bases and the J gene lost 4 bases, with 16 bases spanning the gap. Full variable domain (missing parts from reference TRBV2 and TRBJ2-7): EPEVTQTPSHQVTQMGQEVILRCVPISNHLYFYWYRQILGQKVEFLVSFYNNEISEKSEIFDDQFSVERPDGSNFTLKIRSTKLEDSAMYFCASSDGRGEWYEQYFGPGTRLTVT.

With respect to this clonotype: Sequence at one end of the junction differs from germline and may be a read error. The rearrangement joins TRBV4-3 to TRBJ2-7; D remains ambiguous. The CDR3 contains 14 residues. Germline V gene sequence: CDR1 LGHNA, CDR2 YSLEER. The DNA for the CDR3 is TGCGCCAGCAGCCAAGATGGAGCACCCTACGATCAGTACTTC. It is translated as CASSQDGAPYDQYF.

This rearrangement joins TRBV7-2 to TRBJ2-5; a weak D match, TRBD2 (6 bases). Germline V gene lookup returns CDR1 SGHTA and CDR2 FQGNSA. Trimming cost V 5 bases and J 3 bases, with 13 bases left between them. The CDR3 extends over 14 amino acids. The CDR3 region has the DNA TGTGCCAGCAGCCCCGGGACTCTTGAAGAGACCCAGTACTTC. Amino acids: CASSPGTLEETQYF.

This clonotype appeared many times. The chain joins TRBV7-9 to TRBJ1-2; D gene ambiguous. Per germline, CDR1 SEHNR and CDR2 FQNEAQ (reference sequence). CDR3 length: 13 residues. V lost 10 bases to trimming and J lost 4 bases, with 16 bases between them. In DNA, the CDR3 is TGTGCCACCCATCCCCCGGCCCTCTATGGCTACACCTTC. Translation gives CATHPPALYGYTF.

This clonotype was found many times. The V gene is TRBV3-1, the J gene TRBJ2-5; 8 bases are a match to TRBD1. The CDR3 has 13 residues. V gave up 5 bases and J gave up 4 bases; unmatched junction bases: 3. Germline V lookup: CDR1 LGHDT, CDR2 YNNKEL (reference sequence). CDR3 nucleotides: TGTGCCAGCAGCGGACAGGGAAGAGAGACCCAGTACTTC. It yields the protein CASSGQGRETQYF.

The chain has TRBV14 and TRBJ2-3, with D maybe TRBD1 (5 bases). The V gene's germline CDR1 is SGHDN and CDR2 FVKESK. This CDR3 spans 18 amino acids. V was shortened by 1 base and J by 8 bases, with 25 bases between the two germline ends. The CDR3 loop reads CASSQVILGHSRGSTQYF. In nucleotides, the CDR3 is TGTGCCAGCAGCCAAGTTATTCTTGGACACTCGAGAGGAAGTACGCAGTATTTT.

This clonotype has a count of ten or more. The CDR3 is CASTTDRGIGEQFF. For the CDR3, the DNA is TGTGCCAGCACCACGGACAGGGGAATTGGTGAGCAGTTCTTC. The chain couples TRBV12-3 or TRBV12-4 to TRBJ2-1, with 9 bases aligning to TRBD1. V was clipped by 7 bases and J by 9 bases; unmatched bases: 10. The CDR3 covers 14 residues.

This clonotype was picked up many times. This chain connects TRBV20-1 to TRBJ2-4; the D gene is possibly TRBD1 (6 bases). V gave up 5 bases and J gave up 1 base, with 12 bases separating them. Germline CDR1 DFQATT, CDR2 SNEGSKA (reference sequence). This CDR3 comprises 14 residues. The CDR3 sequence is CSAFRGSAKNIQYF. In DNA form, the CDR3 reads TGCAGTGCTTTCAGGGGCTCCGCCAAAAACATTCAGTACTTC.

Ten or more counts support this clonotype. The chain employs TRBV2 and TRBJ2-1; no reliable D call. The germline V gene encodes CDR1 SNHLY and CDR2 FYNNEI. This CDR3 has 13 residues. Trimming pared 10 bases from V and 2 bases from J, leaving 12 bases between. The CDR3 bases are TGTGCCACCGCACGTCAGACCTACAATGAGCAGTTCTTC. Translation: CATARQTYNEQFF.

This clonotype appeared many times. The V gene is TRBV3-1, the J gene TRBJ2-7, with a weak D call TRBD2 (6 bases). V was cut by 0 bases and J by 4 bases, with 13 bases left in between. The CDR3 runs 15 residues. Germline CDR1 is LGHDT and CDR2 is YNNKEL (reference sequence). The CDR3 reads CASSQDPGLRYEQYF. The CDR3 coding sequence is TGTGCCAGCAGCCAAGATCCGGGACTCCGATACGAGCAGTACTTC.

The table lists this clonotype with many counts. This rearrangement joins TRBV7-7 to TRBJ2-1, with D possibly matching TRBD1 (6 bases). The V and J ends lost 3 bases and 8 bases respectively, with 20 bases between them. This CDR3 contains 16 residues. Germline CDR1 reads SSHAT; CDR2 reads FNYEAQ (reference sequence). CDR3 region: CASSFGHPDRSDEQFF. The CDR3 DNA reads TGTGCCAGCAGCTTCGGTCACCCCGACAGGTCGGATGAGCAGTTCTTC. The whole variable domain, filled in from reference TRBV7-7 and TRBJ2-1, reads GAGVSQSPRYKVTKRGQDVTLRCDPISSHATLYWYQQALGQGPEFLTYFNYEAQPDKSGLPSDRFSAERPEGSISTLTIQRTEQRDSAMYRCASSFGHPDRSDEQFFGPGTRLTVL.

This clonotype was picked up many times. The chain joins TRBV7-2 to TRBJ2-4; 7 bases fit TRBD2. Germline values: CDR1 SGHTA, CDR2 FQGNSA. Trimming cost V 5 bases and J 5 bases; bases outside gene matches: 6. The CDR3 spans 14 residues. CDR3 residues: CASSRGGVENIQYF. CDR3 bases: TGTGCCAGCAGCCGTGGGGGGGTCGAAAACATTCAGTACTTC. Combining the CDR3 with reference TRBV7-2 and TRBJ2-4 gives the whole variable domain GAGVSQSPSNKVTEKGKDVELRCDPISGHTALYWYRQSLGQGLEFLIYFQGNSAPDKSGLPSDRFSAERTGGSVSTLTIQRTQQEDSAVYLCASSRGGVENIQYFGAGTRLSVL.

This clonotype came up many times. The chain recombines TRBV27 with TRBJ2-5; D is tentatively TRBD1 or TRBD2 (5 bases each). The V gene's germline CDR1 is MNHEY and CDR2 SMNVEV (reference sequence). V dropped 6 bases and J dropped 7 bases, with 21 bases sitting between them. This CDR3 is built from 15 residues. Here the CDR3 DNA reads TGTGCCAGCAGGGGGGACCCAGGGAGTCAGGGGACCCAGTACTTC. Protein product: CASRGDPGSQGTQYF.

This clonotype was seen many times. This rearrangement joins TRBV6-6 to TRBJ2-2; D is possibly TRBD2 (6 bases). Germline CDR1 MNHNY, CDR2 SVGAGI (reference sequence). The length of the CDR3 is 15 residues. V was trimmed by 6 bases and J by 8 bases, leaving 19 bases between them. CDR3 nucleotide sequence: TGTGCCAGCAGGTCCGGGACTGCCCTGATAGGGGAGCTGTTTTTT. This sequence encodes CASRSGTALIGELFF.

Many counts were recorded for this clonotype. The gene calls are TRBV20-1 and TRBJ1-4; TRBD1 is a possible D gene (5 bases). CDR1 and CDR2 from the germline V gene are DFQATT and SNEGSKA (reference sequence). The CDR3 totals 11 residues. The CDR3 DNA reads as TGCGGGGGATTCTCTAATGAAAAACTGTTTTTT. Encoded protein: CGGFSNEKLFF.

This clonotype was seen at least ten times. The chain employs TRBV20-1 and TRBJ2-3, with D tentatively TRBD1 (6 bases). The CDR3 has 15 residues. The germline gives CDR1 DFQATT, CDR2 SNEGSKA (reference sequence). V was cut by 0 bases and J by 7 bases, with 17 bases left in between. The CDR3 loop is CSAREGARDLHTQYF. DNA for the CDR3: TGCAGTGCTAGAGAGGGGGCGAGGGATTTGCATACGCAGTATTTT.

This clonotype came up many times. The chain recombines TRBV5-4 with TRBJ2-1, with a tentative D call TRBD2 (7 bases). Germline-derived CDR1 and CDR2 are SGHNT and YYREEE (reference sequence). The germline V and J ends were trimmed by 4 bases and 4 bases, with 12 bases remaining between them. There are 14 residues in the CDR3. CDR3 region: CASSSGGAYNEQFF. The DNA of the CDR3 is TGTGCCAGCAGCAGTGGGGGGGCTTACAATGAGCAGTTCTTC.

The table lists this clonotype with many counts. The chain is built from TRBV7-9 and TRBJ2-2; no definite D call. The germline CDR1 and CDR2 sequences are SEHNR and FQNEAQ (reference sequence). The V end lost 6 bases, the J end lost 3 bases, and 8 bases lay between the germline ends. The CDR3 covers 13 residues. The CDR3: CASRFGDTGELFF. In DNA form, the CDR3 reads TGTGCCAGCAGATTTGGGGACACCGGGGAGCTGTTTTTT.

In its sample, this clonotype was seen many times. The genes are TRBV6-5 and TRBJ2-7; possibly TRBD1 or TRBD2 for D (5 bases each). V shed 0 bases and J shed 6 bases, with 15 bases lying between them. CDR1 and CDR2 from the germline V gene are MNHEY and SVGAGI. The length of the CDR3 is 15 residues. CDR3 sequence: CASSYSSQGRGEQYF. DNA for the CDR3: TGTGCCAGCAGTTACTCCTCGCAGGGACGGGGCGAGCAGTACTTC.

This clonotype was counted ten times or more. This sequence joins TRBV5-6 and TRBJ2-7; 8 nucleotides align to TRBD2. V lost 4 bases to trimming and J lost 4 bases; unmatched junction nucleotides: 10. Per the germline V gene, CDR1 is SGHDT and CDR2 is YYEEEE. CDR3 length equals 15 residues. In nucleotides, the CDR3 is TGTGCCAGCAGCCCCGGGACTAGTAGTCCATACGAGCAGTACTTC. This sequence encodes CASSPGTSSPYEQYF.